The next 18 T cell receptor beta chains were all read from a single sample in a study of T cells after posttransplantation cyclophosphamide. Produced via immunoSEQ multiplex PCR; TCRdb's table is partial and in-frame only. The table records approximately 52,000 clones, about 86% of them present only once. The sequenced material came from PBMCs. The source of these receptors is a man between 25 and 39 years old with a blood cancer, CMV-positive, and with a related stem cell donor.

CDR3 amino acids: CASSYVDRGTYEQYF. CDR3 in DNA: TGTGCCAGCAGTTACGTAGACAGGGGGACCTACGAGCAGTACTTC. This chain links TRBV6-5 with TRBJ2-7, with TRBD1 matching 9 bases. In germline, CDR1 is MNHEY, CDR2 SVGAGI. V was clipped by 2 bases and J by 2 bases; unmatched bases: 4. The CDR3 sequence is 15 residues long.

This clone was detected only a few times. The chain carries TRBV18 and TRBJ1-5; 10 bases align to TRBD1. Germline V CDR1 and CDR2: KGHSH, LQKENI. This CDR3 comprises 14 residues. Trimming took 2 bases from V and 5 from J; bases not matched to a gene: 0. CDR3 in DNA: TGTGCCAGCTCACCAGGGACAGGGGATCAGCCCCAGCATTTT. Translating gives CASSPGTGDQPQHF.

This clone is a singleton in its sample. V is TRBV5-6 and J is TRBJ1-5, with 8 bases lining up with TRBD1. V lost 2 bases to trimming and J lost 4 bases; unmatched junction nucleotides: 2. This CDR3 has 14 amino acids. Germline assignment: CDR1 SGHDT and CDR2 YYEEEE. The CDR3 loop reads CASSFTGGNQPQHF. In DNA, the CDR3 is TGTGCCAGCAGCTTTACAGGGGGGAATCAGCCCCAGCATTTT.

The CDR3, as DNA: TGTGCCAGCAGTTTATCGGGCGGGGCTTATTGGGAAAAACTGTTTTTT. The encoded protein is CASSLSGGAYWEKLFF. The rearrangement links TRBV27 to TRBJ1-4, with D maybe TRBD1 (5 bases). The CDR3 spans 16 residues. V shed 0 bases and J shed 8 bases, with 16 bases lying between them. In germline, CDR1 is MNHEY, CDR2 SMNVEV (reference sequence).

The rearrangement uses TRBV7-8 and TRBJ2-7; 9 positions agree with TRBD2. CDR3 length equals 15 residues. Germline CDR1 is SGHVS and CDR2 is FQNEAQ. Germline trimming cut 2 bases from V and 4 bases from J; bases unmatched to any gene: 6. Here the CDR3 DNA reads TGTGCCAGCAGCTTATGGGCGGGAGGGGGGTACGAGCAGTACTTC. Its protein is CASSLWAGGGYEQYF.

The J gene is TRBJ2-7, the V gene TRBV5-1; 8 positions agree with TRBD1. The CDR3 is 15 residues long. CDR1 SGHRS and CDR2 YFSETQ come from the germline V gene. With V trimmed by 0 bases and J by 3 bases, 5 bases remained unmatched. The CDR3 reads CASSLASTGDYEQYF. The CDR3 bases are TGCGCCAGCAGCTTGGCCTCGACAGGGGACTACGAGCAGTACTTC.

The chain links TRBV28 to TRBJ2-2, with 7 bases fitting TRBD1. Trimming removed 6 bases from V and 3 bases from J; junction bases left unmatched: 4. This CDR3 contains 14 residues. The V gene's germline CDR1 is MDHEN and CDR2 SYDVKM. The CDR3 region has the DNA TGTGCCAGCAGCGACAGGGACCACACCGGGGAGCTGTTTTTT. This gives the protein CASSDRDHTGELFF.

This sequence joins TRBV9 and TRBJ2-1; D gene ambiguous. V was pared by 0 bases and J by 3 bases, with 10 bases between. The CDR3 covers 15 residues. From germline, CDR1 is SGDLS and CDR2 YYNGEE. In nucleotides, the CDR3 is TGTGCCAGCAGCGTAGATGGCGGCCACTACAATGAGCAGTTCTTC. Its protein product is CASSVDGGHYNEQFF. Combining the CDR3 with reference TRBV9 and TRBJ2-1 gives the whole variable domain DSGVTQTPKHLITATGQRVTLRCSPRSGDLSVYWYQQSLDQGLQFLIQYYNGEERAKGNILERFSAQQFPDLHSELNLSSLELGDSALYFCASSVDGGHYNEQFFGPGTRLTVL.

The J gene is TRBJ2-1, the V gene TRBV2, with no clear D. This CDR3 is built from 15 residues. Germline V gives CDR1 SNHLY, CDR2 FYNNEI. Between the trimmed V and J ends, which lost 2 bases and 5 bases, there was a span of 13 bases. The CDR3 region is CASSEWATDNNEQFF. CDR3 DNA: TGTGCCAGCAGTGAATGGGCAACCGATAACAATGAGCAGTTCTTC.

The chain combines TRBV4-1 with TRBJ1-5; 7 bases fit TRBD1. CDR1 is MGHRA and CDR2 is YSYEKL in the germline V gene. The ends lost 1 base at V and 4 bases at J; junction bases unmatched: 7. The CDR3 loop spans 16 amino acids. The CDR3 reads CASSQVTTGENQPQHF. Here the CDR3 DNA reads TGCGCCAGCAGCCAAGTCACAACAGGGGAGAATCAGCCCCAGCATTTT.

The chain joins TRBV5-1 to TRBJ2-2; D is possibly TRBD1 (5 bases). The CDR3 has 15 residues. The V and J ends lost 3 bases and 5 bases respectively, with 14 bases between them. The germline V gene encodes CDR1 SGHRS and CDR2 YFSETQ. The CDR3 loop reads CASSSRAGITGELFF. CDR3 sequence (DNA): TGCGCCAGCAGCTCGCGCGCAGGGATAACCGGGGAGCTGTTTTTT.

The CDR3 reads CASSPRAGVGNTIYF. The DNA for the CDR3 is TGTGCCAGCTCACCACGAGCAGGGGTTGGAAACACCATATATTTT. This sequence joins TRBV18 and TRBJ1-3; D might be TRBD1 (6 bases). V lost 1 base, J lost 3 bases, and 10 bases lay in between. The CDR3 spans 15 residues. Germline V gene lookup returns CDR1 KGHSH and CDR2 LQKENI.

The rearrangement joins TRBV27 to TRBJ1-2; 7 bases align to TRBD1. J gave up 3 bases and V 3 bases, and 1 base lay outside the gene matches. This CDR3 contains 13 residues. Germline V gives CDR1 MNHEY, CDR2 SMNVEV (reference sequence). The CDR3 region is CASSFDRDYGYTF. The CDR3 coding sequence is TGTGCCAGCAGTTTCGACAGGGACTATGGCTACACCTTC.

The CDR3 reads CASRAGEGQPQHF. The DNA for the CDR3 is TGTGCCAGCAGGGCCGGGGAAGGTCAGCCCCAGCATTTT. The rearrangement joins TRBV2 to TRBJ1-5; D is unresolved. Germline lookup yields CDR1 SNHLY and CDR2 FYNNEI. V gave up 6 bases and J gave up 6 bases, with 12 bases separating them. The CDR3 has 13 amino acids.

The V and J genes are TRBV30 and TRBJ1-1; the match to TRBD1 covers 10 bases. The CDR3 is 14 residues long. Looked up from germline, CDR1 is GTSNPN and CDR2 is SVGIG (reference sequence). V lost 0 bases, J lost 4 bases, and 2 bases stayed unmatched. The DNA for the CDR3 is TGTGCCTGGAGTGTAGGGGACAGGGGCACTGAAGCTTTCTTT. Residues: CAWSVGDRGTEAFF. Filled out from reference TRBV30 and TRBJ1-1, the complete variable domain reads SQTIHQWPATLVQPVGSPLSLECTVEGTSNPNLYWYRQAAGRGLQLLFYSVGIGQISSEVPQNLSASRPQDRQFILSSKKLLLSDSGFYLCAWSVGDRGTEAFFGQGTRLTVV.

Concerning this clone: The junction and the germline gene differ at one end; a read error may be behind it. V and J are TRBV7-2 and TRBJ2-5, with D maybe TRBD1 (6 bases). Per germline, CDR1 SGHTA and CDR2 FQGNSA. This CDR3 contains 12 residues. CDR3 coding DNA: TGTGCCAGCAGCCCCCGCCGGGGCGGACAGCACTTC. Protein sequence: CASSPRRGGQHF.

The chain recombines TRBV9 with TRBJ2-7; D may be TRBD1 (6 bases). Per the germline V gene, CDR1 is SGDLS and CDR2 is YYNGEE. Trimming cost V 3 bases and J 3 bases, with 13 bases left between them. This CDR3 has 14 residues. As DNA, the CDR3 is TGTGCCAGCAGCGCCTCGACAGGAGACTACGAGCAGTACTTC. It yields the protein CASSASTGDYEQYF.

This rearrangement joins TRBV5-1 to TRBJ2-3, with 13 positions matching TRBD2. Germline loops: CDR1 SGHRS, CDR2 YFSETQ. The CDR3 runs to 15 residues. V shed 2 bases, J shed 4 bases, and the junction held 1 base outside the gene matches. CDR3 sequence reads: CASSLLAGGADTQYF. The CDR3 nucleotides are TGCGCCAGCAGCTTACTAGCGGGAGGGGCAGATACGCAGTATTTT.